By sample share, the clone carrying this T cell receptor (beta chain) is medium-sized. What it binds is not known. General study findings and limits: In terms of TCR gene usage, tumor memory CD4+ T cells clustered together with blood and lymph node memory CD4+ cells, as well as with lymph node naive CD4+ cells. Greatest tumor Treg TCR overlap was with tumor naive CD4+ cells.

Full-length variable regions came from constant-region reverse primers plus semi-nested Nested Universal Primer A PCR. One entry per CDR3 protein, called by TCRdb with MiXCR from the 5' RACE reads. The sample has roughly 20,000 distinct CDR3 sequences, around 30% seen once. V lost 1 base and J lost 2; bases outside the gene matches: 4. Germline CDR1 is MGHRA and CDR2 is YSYEKL. CDR3 length: 15 amino acids. The sequence was obtained from a female donor with breast cancer. Sequenced input: tumor-infiltrating naive CD4+ T cells sorted from the breast tumor. Subset specified: naive CD4+ T cells, CD4+CD45RA+CD25-. The chain couples TRBV4-1 to TRBJ2-7; TRBD1 matches at 8 bases. The CDR3 DNA follows: TGCGCCAGCAGCCAAGGACAGGGGCGTCCCTACGAGCAGTACTTC. This translates into CASSQGQGRPYEQYF.